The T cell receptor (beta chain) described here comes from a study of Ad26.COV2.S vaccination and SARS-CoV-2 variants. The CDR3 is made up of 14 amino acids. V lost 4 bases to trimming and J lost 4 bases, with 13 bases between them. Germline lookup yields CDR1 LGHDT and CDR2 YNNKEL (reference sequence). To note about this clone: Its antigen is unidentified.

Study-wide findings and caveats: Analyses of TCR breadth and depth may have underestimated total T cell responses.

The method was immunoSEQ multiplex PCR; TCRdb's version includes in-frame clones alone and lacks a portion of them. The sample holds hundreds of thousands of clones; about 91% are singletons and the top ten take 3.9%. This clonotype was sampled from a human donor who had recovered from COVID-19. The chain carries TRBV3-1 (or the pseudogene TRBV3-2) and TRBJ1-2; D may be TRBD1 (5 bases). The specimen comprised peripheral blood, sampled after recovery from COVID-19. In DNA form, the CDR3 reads TGTGCCAGCAGCCCACGAGGGGCTATCTATGGCTACACCTTC. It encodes CASSPRGAIYGYTF.